This paragraph reports one T cell receptor (beta chain). This clonotype occurred many times. What this receptor recognizes is not known. There are no base qualities to consult, and no much larger clone falls within one base. The data were produced on an Illumina HiSeq 1500. TCRdb cleaned the public reads at Q25 with fastp, built clones with MiXCR and kept in-frame beta chains. Each CDR3 protein appears once, grouped with its most common genes and DNA. Here the sample has over 300,000 distinct CDR3 sequences; over 7.5% occur a single time. Around 4.5% of the sample is held by the ten biggest clonotypes. The data belong to a study of T cell repertoires in cytomegalovirus infection (dated by TCRdb to about 2019). Study-level background: Donor HLA type was relevant to the analysis, because carriage of CMV infection together with the matching HLA type was indicated by public TCR beta signatures. The study at large found these results: The ex vivo response was dominated by HLA-C-restricted CMV-specific TCR beta clonotypes, which also provided the single most frequent clonotype in two of eight donors. In both this cohort and an independent 352-donor cohort, the cumulative frequency of public TCR beta family members distinguished carriers of CMV infection plus the relevant HLA type.

V is reduced by 5 bases and J by 0 bases, leaving a spacing of 11 bases between them. The germline V gene gives CDR1 as KGHSH and CDR2 as LQKENI. The CDR3 spans 14 residues, from the cysteine through the phenylalanine. Only the CDR3 DNA stays, 42 bases, in frame from base 1. The sample was PBMCs. The sequence was collected from a human donor in good health (CMV status not recorded). Some clones in this sample may be carry-over from other donors' samples. The chain couples TRBV18 to TRBJ2-7; the D segment could be TRBD1, given 6 matching bases. The DNA sequence is as follows: TGTGCCAGCTCATTTACACAGGGCTCCTACGAGCAGTACTTC. Its product reads: CASSFTQGSYEQYF.